The clone carrying this TCR beta chain has only a few counts. These data belong to a study of blood T cell repertoires in COVID-19. Assay used: immunoSEQ multiplex PCR; TCRdb lists only in-frame clones, some missing. This sample has more than 250,000 clones, with around nine tenths found just once. There are 13 residues in the CDR3. The junction had 2 bases not matched to a gene; V was cut back by 4 bases and J by 3 bases. Per germline, CDR1 KGHSH and CDR2 LQKENI. The receptor was derived from a young woman who had recovered from COVID-19. The sample was PBMCs or T cells enriched from blood (not recorded which). The chain recombines TRBV18 with TRBJ1-1; 7 nucleotides align to TRBD1. The CDR3 DNA reads as TGTGCCAGCTCACGCAGGGGGGACACTGAAGCTTTCTTT. It translates to CASSRRGDTEAFF. The full variable domain, with the rest looked up from reference TRBV18 and TRBJ1-1, is NAGVMQNPRHLVRRRGQEARLRCSPMKGHSHVYWYRQLPEEGLKFMVYLQKENIIDESGMPKERFSAEFPKEGPSILRIQQVVRGDSAAYFCASSRRGDTEAFFGQGTRLTVV.